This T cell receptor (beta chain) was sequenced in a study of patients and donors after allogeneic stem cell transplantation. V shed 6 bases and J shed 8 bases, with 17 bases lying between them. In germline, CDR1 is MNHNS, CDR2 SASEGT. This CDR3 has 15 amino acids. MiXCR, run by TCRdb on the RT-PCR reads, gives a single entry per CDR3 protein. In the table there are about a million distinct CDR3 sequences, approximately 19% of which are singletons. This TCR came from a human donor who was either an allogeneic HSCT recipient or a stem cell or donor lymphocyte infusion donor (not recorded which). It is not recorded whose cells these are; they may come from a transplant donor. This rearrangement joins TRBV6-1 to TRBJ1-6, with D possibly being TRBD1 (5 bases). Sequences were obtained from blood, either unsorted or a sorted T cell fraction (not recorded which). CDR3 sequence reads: CASSTSARAYSPLHF. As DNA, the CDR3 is TGTGCCAGCAGCACATCGGCCAGGGCATATTCACCCCTCCACTTT.